Below, 28 T cell receptor beta chains from the same sample are listed, as sequenced in a study of technical replicates of blood from a few donors. Data came from immunoSEQ multiplex PCR; TCRdb stores just in-frame clones and leaves some out. The repertoire includes tens of thousands of clones, around 90% of them detected once, and roughly 0.36% sits in the top ten. Sequenced: T cells isolated from PBMCs. The receptors come from a human donor in good health.

CDR3 region: CASSVASNLRDTQYF. The CDR3 DNA reads as TGTGCCAGCAGCGTAGCGTCTAACCTTCGAGATACGCAGTATTTT. The chain has TRBV9 and TRBJ2-3; D remains unclear. Germline loops: CDR1 SGDLS, CDR2 YYNGEE. Trimming pared 0 bases from V and 5 bases from J, leaving 13 bases between. This CDR3 has 15 residues.

This rearrangement joins TRBV6-1 to TRBJ2-7; TRBD2 aligns across 10 bases. The germline V gene encodes CDR1 MNHNS and CDR2 SASEGT. The CDR3 is 18 amino acids. The trim removed 2 bases at V and 5 bases at J, leaving 15 bases unmatched. The chain's CDR3 is CASSEWSRPSGSSDEQYF. Here the CDR3 DNA reads TGTGCCAGCAGTGAATGGTCCAGGCCTAGCGGGAGTTCCGACGAGCAGTACTTC.

This sequence joins TRBV27 and TRBJ2-5; perhaps TRBD2 as D (6 bases). Trimming took off 3 bases at V and 5 bases at J, with 13 bases between the two ends. This CDR3 has 14 amino acids. From germline, CDR1 is MNHEY and CDR2 SMNVEV (reference sequence). CDR3: CASSFGSGAETQYF. The CDR3 nucleotides read TGTGCCAGCAGTTTCGGGAGTGGTGCGGAGACCCAGTACTTC.

The J gene is TRBJ2-7, the V gene TRBV29-1, with D possibly TRBD1 on 6 matching bases. Germline CDR1 SQVTM, CDR2 ANQGSEA. This CDR3 comprises 12 residues. V lost 5 bases, J lost 1 base, and 9 bases lay in between. The CDR3 region is CSVSGASYEQYF. The DNA of the CDR3 is TGCAGCGTTTCAGGGGCATCCTACGAGCAGTACTTC.

The rearrangement links TRBV11-2 to TRBJ2-7, with D possibly being TRBD1 (5 bases). Per germline, CDR1 SGHAT and CDR2 FQNNGV. The CDR3 has 15 amino acids. V was pared by 1 base and J by 7 bases, with 17 bases between. CDR3 residues: CASSLALQGPREQYF. The CDR3 coding sequence is TGTGCCAGCAGCTTAGCCCTCCAGGGTCCTAGAGAGCAGTACTTC. Combining the CDR3 with reference TRBV11-2 and TRBJ2-7 gives the whole variable domain EAGVAQSPRYKIIEKRQSVAFWCNPISGHATLYWYQQILGQGPKLLIQFQNNGVVDDSQLPKDRFSAERLKGVDSTLKIQPAKLEDSAVYLCASSLALQGPREQYFGPGTRLTVT.

The chain carries TRBV10-3 and TRBJ2-5; D is uncertain. Germline V gene lookup returns CDR1 ENHRY and CDR2 SYGVKD. Trimming took off 0 bases at V and 4 bases at J, with 12 bases between the two ends. CDR3 size: 15 residues. The CDR3 DNA reads as TGTGCCATCAGTGAGTCGAATGTACGGTTAGAGACCCAGTACTTC. Protein product: CAISESNVRLETQYF.

J is TRBJ2-5 and V is TRBV5-4; TRBD1 aligns across 9 bases. With V trimmed by 3 bases and J by 3 bases, 9 bases remained unmatched. Germline values: CDR1 SGHNT, CDR2 YYREEE (reference sequence). The CDR3 spans 16 residues. The CDR3 region has the DNA TGTGCCAGCAGCTCCGATGAGACAGGGGGGAAAGAGACCCAGTACTTC. Translating gives CASSSDETGGKETQYF. Variable domain in full (rest from reference TRBV5-4 and TRBJ2-5): ETGVTQSPTHLIKTRGQQVTLRCSSQSGHNTVSWYQQALGQGPQFIFQYYREEENGRGNFPPRFSGLQFPNYSSELNVNALELDDSALYLCASSSDETGGKETQYFGPGTRLLVL.

The rearrangement uses TRBV6-5 and TRBJ1-1; D gene unclear. With 2 bases removed from V and 3 bases from J, the gap between germline ends came to 7 bases. CDR3 length equals 13 residues. Germline V gene data show CDR1 as MNHEY and CDR2 as SVGAGI. The CDR3 spells CASSYLQYTEAFF. In nucleotides, the CDR3 is TGTGCCAGCAGTTACCTACAGTACACTGAAGCTTTCTTT.

V gene TRBV6-5 combines with J gene TRBJ1-4; 7 nucleotides match TRBD1. The CDR3 has 16 amino acids. Germline values: CDR1 MNHEY, CDR2 SVGAGI. V gave up 2 bases and J gave up 6 bases; unmatched junction bases: 9. The CDR3 coding sequence is TGTGCCAGCAGTTACCGTGGGGACAGCACATATGAAAAACTGTTTTTT. This translates into CASSYRGDSTYEKLFF.

The chain combines TRBV30 with TRBJ2-1; 8 nucleotides line up with TRBD1. Germline CDR1 reads GTSNPN; CDR2 reads SVGIG (reference sequence). V lost 3 bases, J lost 2 bases, and 0 bases stayed unmatched. The CDR3 has 13 residues. As DNA, the CDR3 is TGTGCCTGGAGACAGGGGGCCTACAATGAGCAGTTCTTC. Its protein is CAWRQGAYNEQFF.

The V gene is TRBV4-3, the J gene TRBJ1-1; the D gene is possibly TRBD1 (5 bases). The germline V gene has CDR1 LGHNA and CDR2 YSLEER. The CDR3 runs 14 residues. Trimming removed 0 bases at V and 7 bases at J, with 12 bases between. The CDR3 protein is CASSQDRGQGEAFF. DNA of the CDR3: TGCGCCAGCAGCCAAGATCGAGGACAAGGTGAAGCTTTCTTT.

The chain is built from TRBV5-4 and TRBJ2-7, with D possibly TRBD1 on 6 matching bases. Trimming left V 4 bases short and J 3 bases short, with 17 bases between. Looked up from germline, CDR1 is SGHNT and CDR2 is YYREEE (reference sequence). The CDR3 spans 15 residues. CDR3 sequence reads: CASSPDSQSYYEQYF. CDR3 nucleotide sequence: TGTGCCAGCAGCCCGGACAGCCAGTCCTACTACGAGCAGTACTTC.

The chain couples TRBV28 to TRBJ1-5; perhaps TRBD1 as D (5 bases). The V gene lost 6 bases and the J gene lost 3 bases, with 12 bases spanning the gap. Germline loops: CDR1 MDHEN, CDR2 SYDVKM. CDR3 length: 14 residues. For the CDR3, the DNA is TGTGCCAGCAGCATAAACAGGAACAATCAGCCCCAGCATTTT. As protein: CASSINRNNQPQHF.

This sequence joins TRBV29-1 and TRBJ2-2; tentative D call: TRBD2 (6 bases). This CDR3 contains 14 residues. V was clipped by 6 bases and J by 4 bases, with 15 bases between them. CDR1 and CDR2 (germline): SQVTM, ANQGSEA. Here the CDR3 reads CSVRRASGTGELFF. The CDR3 bases are TGCAGCGTCCGGAGGGCCAGCGGCACCGGGGAGCTGTTTTTT.

The CDR3, as DNA: TGTGCCAGTAGTATGGACAGGGAGGGCGGGGAGCTGTTTTTT. This gives the protein CASSMDREGGELFF. The gene calls are TRBV19 and TRBJ2-2; D is possibly TRBD1 (8 bases). CDR3 length: 14 residues. Looked up from germline, CDR1 is LNHDA and CDR2 is SQIVND (reference sequence). Trimming removed 3 bases at V and 7 bases at J, with 12 bases between.

This chain links TRBV28 with TRBJ1-5; 8 nucleotides agree with TRBD1. This CDR3 is 15 amino acids long. The germline V gene encodes CDR1 MDHEN and CDR2 SYDVKM. Trimming removed 4 bases from V and 9 bases from J; junction bases left unmatched: 11. The CDR3 DNA is TGTGCCAGCAGTTACTATCAGGGGGCGCGCCCGCCCCAGCATTTT. It is translated as CASSYYQGARPPQHF.

The chain employs TRBV29-1 and TRBJ2-1; 10 positions match TRBD2. This CDR3 has 14 amino acids. Germline V CDR1 and CDR2: SQVTM, ANQGSEA. J lost 4 bases, V lost 6 bases, and 6 bases had no gene match. The CDR3 protein is CSVPLAGTYNEQFF. In DNA form, the CDR3 reads TGCAGCGTCCCACTAGCGGGGACTTACAATGAGCAGTTCTTC.

The CDR3 coding sequence is TGCGCCAGCAGCACACTAAACTATGGCTACACCTTC. It yields the protein CASSTLNYGYTF. The chain employs TRBV10-2 and TRBJ1-2; D gene ambiguous. Between the trimmed V and J ends, which lost 6 bases and 2 bases, there was a span of 7 bases. In germline, CDR1 is WSHSY, CDR2 SAAADI. This CDR3 has 12 residues.

The chain joins TRBV27 to TRBJ2-7; the match to TRBD2 covers 12 bases. Germline CDR1 MNHEY, CDR2 SMNVEV (reference sequence). The length of the CDR3 is 15 residues. After removal of 8 bases from V and 3 bases from J, the junction contained 8 bases not matched to a gene. CDR3 protein: CASGGLAGRRYEQYF. The CDR3 bases are TGTGCCAGCGGCGGACTAGCGGGACGTCGCTACGAGCAGTACTTC.

The J gene is TRBJ2-7, the V gene TRBV28; maybe TRBD2 (6 bases). The CDR3 length is 16 residues. Trimming shortened V by 3 bases and J by 1 base, and 16 bases separated the two germline ends. From germline, CDR1 is MDHEN and CDR2 SYDVKM. As DNA, the CDR3 is TGTGCCAGCAGTTTGGGGGGACGCAGGGAATCCTACGAGCAGTACTTC. Its translation: CASSLGGRRESYEQYF.

The chain recombines TRBV4-1 with TRBJ2-1; TRBD2 agrees at 13 bases. The CDR3 covers 19 residues. Germline CDR1 MGHRA, CDR2 YSYEKL. Germline trimming cut 1 base from V and 0 bases from J; bases unmatched to any gene: 6. This CDR3 reads CASSQAELAGGDSYNEQFF. Written as DNA, the CDR3 is TGCGCCAGCAGCCAAGCTGAACTAGCGGGAGGGGACTCCTACAATGAGCAGTTCTTC.

The chain joins TRBV6-6 to TRBJ2-7; 8 bases fit TRBD1. The CDR3 runs 13 residues. With 5 bases clipped from V and 7 bases from J, the junction kept 7 bases outside the gene matches. From germline, CDR1 is MNHNY and CDR2 SVGAGI (reference sequence). The CDR3 loop reads CASSDGQGREQYF. In DNA form, the CDR3 reads TGTGCCAGCAGTGACGGACAGGGACGGGAGCAGTACTTC.

The chain links TRBV10-3 to TRBJ2-1; TRBD2 agrees at 14 bases. The germline gives CDR1 ENHRY, CDR2 SYGVKD. The CDR3 contains 16 residues. The junction had 6 bases not matched to a gene; V was cut back by 10 bases and J by 1 base. CDR3 sequence: CATSGLAGASYNEQFF. The CDR3 nucleotides are TGTGCCACCTCGGGACTAGCGGGAGCATCCTACAATGAGCAGTTCTTC.

The chain combines TRBV4-1 with TRBJ1-4, with TRBD1 as a possible D gene (5 bases). This CDR3 is 16 amino acids long. Germline loops: CDR1 MGHRA, CDR2 YSYEKL. Trimming stripped 5 bases from V and 0 bases from J, with 13 bases between. CDR3: CASSNRQGTTNEKLFF. The CDR3 DNA sequence: TGCGCCAGCAGCAACCGGCAGGGAACAACTAATGAAAAACTGTTTTTT.

The chain couples TRBV4-3 to TRBJ2-2; TRBD2 aligns across 9 bases. This CDR3 comprises 21 residues. The V segment lost 1 base and the J segment 7 bases; nucleotides outside the gene matches: 22. Germline V gene data show CDR1 as LGHNA and CDR2 as YSLEER. CDR3 DNA sequence: TGCGCCAGCAGCCAAGTTGGGAAAGGGTCCGGGCTAGCGGGATTCATCGGGGAGCTGTTTTTT. Encoded protein: CASSQVGKGSGLAGFIGELFF.

Comment on this clone: Other DNA sequences within the sample encode an identical CDR3. This chain connects TRBV6-5 to TRBJ1-3, with 7 nucleotides matching TRBD1. Germline trimming cut 2 bases from V and 4 bases from J; bases unmatched to any gene: 5. The CDR3 length is 15 residues. The germline V gene encodes CDR1 MNHEY and CDR2 SVGAGI. Written as DNA, the CDR3 is TGTGCCAGCAGTTACAGCAGGGGGAGCGGAAACACCATATATTTT. It yields the protein CASSYSRGSGNTIYF.

The rearrangement uses TRBV18 and TRBJ1-2, with 7 bases that match TRBD1. This CDR3 region has 13 residues. Trimming cost V 5 bases and J 2 bases; bases outside gene matches: 2. CDR1 is KGHSH, CDR2 LQKENI, per germline. CDR3 amino acids: CASSVQGNYGYTF. DNA for the CDR3: TGTGCCAGCTCAGTACAGGGGAACTATGGCTACACCTTC.

The chain recombines TRBV25-1 with TRBJ2-7; D might be TRBD1 (6 bases). Trimming cost V 5 bases and J 1 base, with 9 bases left between them. The CDR3 sequence is 13 residues long. The germline V gene has CDR1 MGHDK and CDR2 SYGVNS. The CDR3 spells CASSIGQSYEQYF. The CDR3 region has the DNA TGTGCCAGCAGTATTGGACAGTCCTACGAGCAGTACTTC.